A single sample gave rise to the 3 T cell receptor beta chains below, sequenced in a study of T cell responses to AZD1222 COVID-19 vaccine. The table came from immunoSEQ multiplex PCR; TCRdb's copy has only in-frame clones and leaves some out. There are around 120,000 clones in the sample; 90% to 95% occur only once, and around 5.1% lies in the top ten. The specimen was peripheral blood, collected 28 days after the second AZD1222 dose. The receptors were gathered from an adult who received the AZD1222 COVID-19 vaccine.

The rearrangement links TRBV7-9 to TRBJ1-2; 8 bases are a match to TRBD1. From germline, CDR1 is SEHNR and CDR2 FQNEAQ (reference sequence). The V and J ends lost 4 bases and 2 bases, in that order; junction bases with no gene match: 0. CDR3 size: 13 residues. CDR3 nucleotide sequence: TGTGCCAGCAGCTCAGGGGGCAACTATGGCTACACCTTC. Protein sequence: CASSSGGNYGYTF.

This clone was seen just once. The chain uses TRBV7-3 and TRBJ1-1, with 8 bases fitting TRBD1. Trimming took 3 bases from V and 3 from J; bases not matched to a gene: 0. Germline CDR1 SGHTA, CDR2 FQGTGA. The CDR3 totals 13 residues. CDR3 bases: TGTGCCAGCAGCTTGACAGGGGACACTGAAGCTTTCTTT. As protein: CASSLTGDTEAFF.

The chain links TRBV6-2 or TRBV6-3 to TRBJ2-2; D unresolved. V lost 2 bases and J 4 bases, leaving 14 bases between the germline ends. CDR1 is MNHEY, CDR2 SVGEGT, per germline. The CDR3 spans 16 residues. The CDR3 coding sequence is TGTGCCAGCAGTTACGGAGCGCGGACGGGCACCGGGGAGCTGTTTTTT. It yields the protein CASSYGARTGTGELFF.